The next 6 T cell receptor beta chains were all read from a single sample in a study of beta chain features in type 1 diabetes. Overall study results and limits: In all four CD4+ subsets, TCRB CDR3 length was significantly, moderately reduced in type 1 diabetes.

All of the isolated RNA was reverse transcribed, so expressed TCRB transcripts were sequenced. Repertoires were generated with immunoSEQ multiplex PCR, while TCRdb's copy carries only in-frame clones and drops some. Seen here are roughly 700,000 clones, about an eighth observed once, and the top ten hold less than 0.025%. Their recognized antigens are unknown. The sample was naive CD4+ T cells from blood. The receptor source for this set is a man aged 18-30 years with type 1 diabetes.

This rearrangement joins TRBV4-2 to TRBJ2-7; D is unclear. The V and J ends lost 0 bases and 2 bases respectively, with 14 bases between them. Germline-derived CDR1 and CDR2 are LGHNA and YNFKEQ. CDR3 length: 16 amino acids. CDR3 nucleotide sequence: TGTGCCAGCAGCCAAGAGAAGGCCAGGCCAGCCTACGAGCAGTACTTC. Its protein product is CASSQEKARPAYEQYF.

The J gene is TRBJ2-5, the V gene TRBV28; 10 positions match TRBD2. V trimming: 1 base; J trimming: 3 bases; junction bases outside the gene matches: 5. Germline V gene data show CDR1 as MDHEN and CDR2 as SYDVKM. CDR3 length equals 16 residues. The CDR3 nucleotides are TGTGCCAGCAGTTTATCCAGCGGGGGGGCCGAAGAGACCCAGTACTTC. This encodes CASSLSSGGAEETQYF.

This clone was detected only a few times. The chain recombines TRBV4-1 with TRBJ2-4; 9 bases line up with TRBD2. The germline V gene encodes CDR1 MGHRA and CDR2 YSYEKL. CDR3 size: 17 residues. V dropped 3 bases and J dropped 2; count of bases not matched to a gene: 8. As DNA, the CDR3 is TGCGCCAGCAGCCATCCTGTAGCGGGGGCCCCCAAAAACATTCAGTACTTC. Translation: CASSHPVAGAPKNIQYF.

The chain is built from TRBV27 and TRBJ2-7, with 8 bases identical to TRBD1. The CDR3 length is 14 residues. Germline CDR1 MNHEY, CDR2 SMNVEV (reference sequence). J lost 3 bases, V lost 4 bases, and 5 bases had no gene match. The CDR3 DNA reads TGTGCCAGCAGTTCATCCAGGGGGCTCTACGAGCAGTACTTC. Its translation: CASSSSRGLYEQYF.

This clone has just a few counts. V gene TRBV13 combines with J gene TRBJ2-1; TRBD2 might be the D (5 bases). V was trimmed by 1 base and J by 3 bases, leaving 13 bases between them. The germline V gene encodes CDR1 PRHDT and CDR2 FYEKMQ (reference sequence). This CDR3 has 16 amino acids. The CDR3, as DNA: TGTGCCAGCAGCTTAGTCGAGGGAAAGGACTACAATGAGCAGTTCTTC. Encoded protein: CASSLVEGKDYNEQFF.

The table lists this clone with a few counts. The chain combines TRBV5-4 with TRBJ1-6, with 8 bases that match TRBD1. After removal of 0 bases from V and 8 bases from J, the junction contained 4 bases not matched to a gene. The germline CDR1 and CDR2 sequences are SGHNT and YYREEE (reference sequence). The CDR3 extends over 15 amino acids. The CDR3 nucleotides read TGTGCCAGCAGCTTGGGACAGGGGTTGGATTCACCCCTCCACTTT. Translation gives CASSLGQGLDSPLHF.